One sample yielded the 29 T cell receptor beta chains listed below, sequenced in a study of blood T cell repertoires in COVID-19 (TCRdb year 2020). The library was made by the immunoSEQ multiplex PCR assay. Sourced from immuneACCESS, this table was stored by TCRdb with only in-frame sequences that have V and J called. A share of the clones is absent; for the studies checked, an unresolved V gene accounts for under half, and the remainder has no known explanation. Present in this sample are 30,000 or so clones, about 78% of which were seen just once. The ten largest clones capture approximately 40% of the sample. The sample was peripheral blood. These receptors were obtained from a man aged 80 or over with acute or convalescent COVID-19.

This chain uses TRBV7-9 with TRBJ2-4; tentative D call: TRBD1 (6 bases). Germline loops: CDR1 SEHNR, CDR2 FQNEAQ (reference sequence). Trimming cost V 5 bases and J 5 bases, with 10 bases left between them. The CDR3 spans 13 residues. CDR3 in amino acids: CASSERTENIQYF. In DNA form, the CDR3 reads TGTGCCAGCAGCGAGAGGACAGAAAACATTCAGTACTTC.

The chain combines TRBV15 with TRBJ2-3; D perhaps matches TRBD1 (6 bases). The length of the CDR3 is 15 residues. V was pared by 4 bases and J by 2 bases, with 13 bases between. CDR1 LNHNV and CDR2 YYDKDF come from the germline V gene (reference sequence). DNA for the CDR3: TGTGCCACCAGCACAAACAGGGTACCCACAGATACGCAGTATTTT. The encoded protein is CATSTNRVPTDTQYF.

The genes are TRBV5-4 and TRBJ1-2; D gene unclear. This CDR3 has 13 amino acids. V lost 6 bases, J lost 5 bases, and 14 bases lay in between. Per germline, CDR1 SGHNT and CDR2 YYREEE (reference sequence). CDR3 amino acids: CASNPGRDYGYTF. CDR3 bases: TGTGCCAGCAACCCAGGACGGGATTATGGCTACACCTTC.

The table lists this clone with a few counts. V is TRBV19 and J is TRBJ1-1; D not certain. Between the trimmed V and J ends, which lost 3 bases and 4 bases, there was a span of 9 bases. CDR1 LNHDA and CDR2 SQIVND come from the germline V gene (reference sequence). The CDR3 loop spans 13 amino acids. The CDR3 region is CASSIRGITEAFF. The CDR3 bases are TGTGCCAGTAGTATTCGGGGAATCACTGAAGCTTTCTTT.

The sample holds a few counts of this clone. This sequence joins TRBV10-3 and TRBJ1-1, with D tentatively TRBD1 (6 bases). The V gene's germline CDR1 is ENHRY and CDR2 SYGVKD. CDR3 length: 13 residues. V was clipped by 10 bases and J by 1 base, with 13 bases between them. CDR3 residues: CASRQVENTEAFF. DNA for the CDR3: TGTGCCAGCCGACAGGTGGAGAACACTGAAGCTTTCTTT.

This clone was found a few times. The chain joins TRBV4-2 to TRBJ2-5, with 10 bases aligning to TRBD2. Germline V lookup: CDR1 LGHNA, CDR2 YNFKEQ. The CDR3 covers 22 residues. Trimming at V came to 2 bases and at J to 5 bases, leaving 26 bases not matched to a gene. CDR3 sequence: CASSQPGWERGGPNVQEETQYF. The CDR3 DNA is TGTGCCAGCAGCCAACCCGGCTGGGAGCGGGGGGGCCCCAACGTCCAAGAGGAGACCCAGTACTTC.

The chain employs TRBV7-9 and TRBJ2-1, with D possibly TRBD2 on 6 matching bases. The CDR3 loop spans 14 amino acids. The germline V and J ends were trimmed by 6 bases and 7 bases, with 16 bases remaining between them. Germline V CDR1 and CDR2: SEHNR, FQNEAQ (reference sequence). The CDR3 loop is CASRSGTSINEQFF. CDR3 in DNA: TGTGCCAGCAGGTCCGGGACTTCTATTAATGAGCAGTTCTTC.

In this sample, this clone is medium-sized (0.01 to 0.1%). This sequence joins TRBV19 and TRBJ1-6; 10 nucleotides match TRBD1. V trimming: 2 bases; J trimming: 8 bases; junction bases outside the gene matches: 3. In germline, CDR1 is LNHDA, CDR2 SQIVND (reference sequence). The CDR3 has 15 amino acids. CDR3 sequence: CASSISGTGDSPLHF. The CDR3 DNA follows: TGTGCCAGTAGTATATCGGGGACAGGGGATTCACCCCTCCACTTT.

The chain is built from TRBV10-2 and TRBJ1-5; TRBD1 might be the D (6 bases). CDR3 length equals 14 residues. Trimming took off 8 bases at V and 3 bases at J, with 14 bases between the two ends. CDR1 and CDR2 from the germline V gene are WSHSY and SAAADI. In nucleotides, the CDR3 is TGCGCCAGCTCCGGACAGTCCCTCAATCAGCCCCAGCATTTT. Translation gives CASSGQSLNQPQHF.

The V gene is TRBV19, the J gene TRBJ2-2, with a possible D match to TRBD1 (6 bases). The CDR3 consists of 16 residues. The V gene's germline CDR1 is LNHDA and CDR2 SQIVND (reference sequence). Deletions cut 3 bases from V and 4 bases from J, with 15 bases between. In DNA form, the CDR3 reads TGTGCCAGTAGTATTGATTACAGGGCCTTCACCGGGGAGCTGTTTTTT. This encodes CASSIDYRAFTGELFF.

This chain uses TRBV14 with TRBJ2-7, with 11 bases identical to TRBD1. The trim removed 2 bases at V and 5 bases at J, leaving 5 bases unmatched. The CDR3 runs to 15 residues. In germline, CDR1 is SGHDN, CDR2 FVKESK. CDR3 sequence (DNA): TGTGCCAGCAGCCAATTAGGACAGGGGGCCCACGAGCAGTACTTC. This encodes CASSQLGQGAHEQYF.

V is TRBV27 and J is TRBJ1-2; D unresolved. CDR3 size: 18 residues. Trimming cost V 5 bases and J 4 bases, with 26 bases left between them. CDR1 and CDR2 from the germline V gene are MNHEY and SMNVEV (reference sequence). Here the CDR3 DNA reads TGTGCCAGCAGTCCGAACCCCCGAGGGAAGTTAACGCGCTATGGCTACACCTTC. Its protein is CASSPNPRGKLTRYGYTF.

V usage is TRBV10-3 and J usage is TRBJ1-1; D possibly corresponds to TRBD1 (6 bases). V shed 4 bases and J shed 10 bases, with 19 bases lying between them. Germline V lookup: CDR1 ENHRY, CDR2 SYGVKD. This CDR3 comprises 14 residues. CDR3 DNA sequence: TGTGCCATCAGTGCGGTACAGGGTTGGGGCATAGCTTTCTTT. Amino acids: CAISAVQGWGIAFF.

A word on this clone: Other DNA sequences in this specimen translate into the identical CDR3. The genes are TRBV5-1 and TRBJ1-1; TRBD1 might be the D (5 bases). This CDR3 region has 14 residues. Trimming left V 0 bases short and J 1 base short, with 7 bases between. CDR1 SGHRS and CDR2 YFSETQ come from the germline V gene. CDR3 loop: CASSLVQGNTEAFF. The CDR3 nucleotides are TGCGCCAGCAGCTTGGTTCAGGGGAACACTGAAGCTTTCTTT.

The CDR3: CASRPLQGSQSEAFF. The CDR3 DNA follows: TGCGCCAGCAGACCTTTACAGGGGAGTCAATCTGAAGCTTTCTTT. This rearrangement joins TRBV5-1 to TRBJ1-1; 7 nucleotides agree with TRBD1. CDR1 and CDR2 (germline): SGHRS, YFSETQ. This CDR3 has 15 amino acids. V lost 5 bases, J lost 6 bases, and 13 bases stayed unmatched.

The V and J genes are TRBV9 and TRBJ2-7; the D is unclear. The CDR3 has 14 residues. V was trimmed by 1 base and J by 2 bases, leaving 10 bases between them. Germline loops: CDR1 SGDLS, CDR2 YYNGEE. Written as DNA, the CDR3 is TGTGCCAGCAGCGTAAGTTCCAGCGCCTACGAGCAGTACTTC. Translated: CASSVSSSAYEQYF.

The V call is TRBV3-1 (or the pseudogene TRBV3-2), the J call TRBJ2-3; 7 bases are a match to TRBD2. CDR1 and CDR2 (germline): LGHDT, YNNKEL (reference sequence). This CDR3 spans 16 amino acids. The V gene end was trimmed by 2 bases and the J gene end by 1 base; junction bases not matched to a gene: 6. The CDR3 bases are TGTGCCAGCAGCCAATTTAGAAGCGGGGGCACAGATACGCAGTATTTT. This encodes CASSQFRSGGTDTQYF.

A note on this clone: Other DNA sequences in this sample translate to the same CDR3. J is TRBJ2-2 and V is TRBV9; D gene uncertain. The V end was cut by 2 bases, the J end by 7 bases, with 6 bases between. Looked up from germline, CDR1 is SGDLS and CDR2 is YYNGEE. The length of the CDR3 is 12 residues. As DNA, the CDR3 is TGTGCCAGCAGCGTCGTTAACGGGGAGCTGTTTTTT. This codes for CASSVVNGELFF.

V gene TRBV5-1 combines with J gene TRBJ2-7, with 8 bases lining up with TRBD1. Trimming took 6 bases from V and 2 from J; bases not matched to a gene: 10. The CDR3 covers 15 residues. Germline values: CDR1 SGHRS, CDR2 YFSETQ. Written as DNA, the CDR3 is TGCGCCAGCACCACTACCAAGACAGGGGCCTACGAGCAGTACTTC. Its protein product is CASTTTKTGAYEQYF. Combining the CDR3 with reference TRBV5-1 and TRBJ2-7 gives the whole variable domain KAGVTQTPRYLIKTRGQQVTLSCSPISGHRSVSWYQQTPGQGLQFLFEYFSETQRNKGNFPGRFSGRQFSNSRSEMNVSTLELGDSALYLCASTTTKTGAYEQYFGPGTRLTVT.

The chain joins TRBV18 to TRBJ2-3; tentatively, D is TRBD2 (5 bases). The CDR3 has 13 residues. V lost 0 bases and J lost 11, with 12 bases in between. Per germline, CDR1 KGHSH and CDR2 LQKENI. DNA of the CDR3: TGTGCCAGCTCACCACCTGCGGGCAGCGGGCAGTATTTT. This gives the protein CASSPPAGSGQYF.

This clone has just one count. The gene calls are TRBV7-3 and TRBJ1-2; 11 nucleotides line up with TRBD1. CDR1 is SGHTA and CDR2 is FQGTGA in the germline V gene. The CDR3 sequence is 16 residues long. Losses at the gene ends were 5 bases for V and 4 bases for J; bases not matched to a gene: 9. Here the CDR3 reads CASSLRDRGSGYGYTF. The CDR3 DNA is TGTGCCAGCAGCCTACGGGACAGGGGGTCCGGCTATGGCTACACCTTC.

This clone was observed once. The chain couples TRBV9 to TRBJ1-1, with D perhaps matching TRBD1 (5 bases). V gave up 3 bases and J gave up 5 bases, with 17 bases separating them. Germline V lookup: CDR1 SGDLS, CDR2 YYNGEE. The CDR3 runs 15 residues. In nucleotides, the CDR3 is TGTGCCAGCAGCGACCCCAGAAGGGGTGAGACTGAAGCTTTCTTT. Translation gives CASSDPRRGETEAFF.

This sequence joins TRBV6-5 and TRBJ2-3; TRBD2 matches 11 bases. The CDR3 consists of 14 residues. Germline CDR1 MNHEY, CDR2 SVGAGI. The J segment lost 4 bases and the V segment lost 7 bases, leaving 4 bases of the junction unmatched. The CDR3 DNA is TGTGCCAGCACTAGCGGGGGGATGGCAGATACGCAGTATTTT. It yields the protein CASTSGGMADTQYF.

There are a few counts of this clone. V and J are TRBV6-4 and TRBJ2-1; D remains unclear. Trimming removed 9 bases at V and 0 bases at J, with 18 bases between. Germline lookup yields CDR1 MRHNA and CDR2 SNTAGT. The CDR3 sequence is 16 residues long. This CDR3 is CARTLPGASSYNEQFF. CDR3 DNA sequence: TGTGCCAGAACTTTACCAGGTGCAAGCTCCTACAATGAGCAGTTCTTC.

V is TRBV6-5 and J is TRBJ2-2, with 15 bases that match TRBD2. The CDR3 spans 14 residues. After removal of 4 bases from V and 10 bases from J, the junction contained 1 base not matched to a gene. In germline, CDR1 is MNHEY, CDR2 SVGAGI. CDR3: CASSWTSGGAELFF. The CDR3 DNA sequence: TGTGCCAGCAGTTGGACTAGCGGGGGGGCGGAGCTGTTTTTT.

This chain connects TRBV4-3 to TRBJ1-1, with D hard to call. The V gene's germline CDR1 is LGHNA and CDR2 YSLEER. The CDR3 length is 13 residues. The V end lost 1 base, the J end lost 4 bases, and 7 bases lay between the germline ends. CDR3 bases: TGCGCCAGCAGCCAAGTCGAGGGCACTGAAGCTTTCTTT. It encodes CASSQVEGTEAFF.

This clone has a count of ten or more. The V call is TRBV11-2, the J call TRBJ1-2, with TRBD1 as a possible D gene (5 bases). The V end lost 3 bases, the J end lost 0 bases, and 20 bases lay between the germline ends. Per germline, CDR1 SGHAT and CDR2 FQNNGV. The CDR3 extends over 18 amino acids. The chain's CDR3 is CASSFPRTKGRANYGYTF. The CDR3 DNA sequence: TGTGCCAGCAGCTTCCCCAGGACAAAGGGTCGGGCTAACTATGGCTACACCTTC.

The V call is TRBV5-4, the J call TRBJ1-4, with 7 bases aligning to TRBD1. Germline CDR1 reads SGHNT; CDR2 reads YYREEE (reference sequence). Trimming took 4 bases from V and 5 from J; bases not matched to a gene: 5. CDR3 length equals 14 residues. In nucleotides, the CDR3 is TGTGCCAGCAGCCGGGACAGAGACAATGAAAAACTGTTTTTT. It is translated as CASSRDRDNEKLFF.

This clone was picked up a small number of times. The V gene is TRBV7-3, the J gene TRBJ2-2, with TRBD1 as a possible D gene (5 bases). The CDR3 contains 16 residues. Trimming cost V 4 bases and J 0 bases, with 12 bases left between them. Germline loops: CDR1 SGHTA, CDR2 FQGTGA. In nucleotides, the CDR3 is TGTGCCAGCAGCTCCTGGACACCCCCGAACACCGGGGAGCTGTTTTTT. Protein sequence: CASSSWTPPNTGELFF.